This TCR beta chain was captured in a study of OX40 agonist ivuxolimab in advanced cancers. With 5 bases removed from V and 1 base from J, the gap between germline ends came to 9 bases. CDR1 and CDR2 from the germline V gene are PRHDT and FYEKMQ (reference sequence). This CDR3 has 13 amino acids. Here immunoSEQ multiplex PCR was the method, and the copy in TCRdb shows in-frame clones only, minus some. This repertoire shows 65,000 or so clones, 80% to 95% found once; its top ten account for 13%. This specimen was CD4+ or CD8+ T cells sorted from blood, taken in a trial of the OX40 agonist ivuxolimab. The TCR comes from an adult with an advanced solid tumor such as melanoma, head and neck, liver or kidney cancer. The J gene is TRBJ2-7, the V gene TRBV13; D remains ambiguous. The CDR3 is CASSLEPSYEQYF. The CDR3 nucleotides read TGTGCCAGCAGCCTAGAGCCTTCCTACGAGCAGTACTTC. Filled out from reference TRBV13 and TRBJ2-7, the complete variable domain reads AAGVIQSPRHLIKEKRETATLKCYPIPRHDTVYWYQQGPGQDPQFLISFYEKMQSDKGSIPDRFSAQQFSDYHSELNMSSLELGDSALYFCASSLEPSYEQYFGPGTRLTVT.